The following is a TCR beta chain sequence with its context. This entry comes from a study of blood T cell repertoires in COVID-19. Study-level information: There were acute and convalescent COVID-19 samples, and they came from the United States, Italy and Spain. Nucleic acid was either cDNA or gDNA, and it came from T cells, B-cell-depleted T cells, or PBMCs.

Original handling: Amplified reference gene primers provided the basis for estimating nucleated cell counts. Here immunoSEQ multiplex PCR was the method, and the copy in TCRdb shows in-frame clones only, minus some. For V, J and clone size, that table is used; D and trimming come from the DNA. The table shows about 270,000 clones, with around 89% occurring only once. Looked up from germline, CDR1 is MRHNA and CDR2 is SNTAGT. The germline V and J ends were trimmed by 2 bases and 6 bases, with 13 bases remaining between them. This CDR3 has 14 amino acids. This chain joins TRBV6-4 and TRBJ1-2; D not resolved. The sample taken for sequencing was peripheral blood. This clonotype was obtained from a man between 60 and 75 years old who had recovered from COVID-19. The CDR3 here is CASSDTPATDGYTF. The CDR3 DNA is TGTGCCAGCAGTGACACCCCCGCCACGGATGGCTACACCTTC.